These 27 T cell receptor beta chains were sequenced from one sample in a study of immune evolution from preneoplasia to lung adenocarcinoma. Sequencing used immunoSEQ multiplex PCR; TCRdb keeps in-frame clones, though not all of them. The table lists about 10,000 clones, approximately 80% of them singletons, with approximately 4.4% in the top ten. What was sequenced was FFPE minimally invasive lung adenocarcinoma tissue. The receptors derive from a person aged 70 to 85 with lung adenocarcinoma.

The V gene is TRBV5-4, the J gene TRBJ2-7; TRBD1 aligns across 7 bases. With 4 bases clipped from V and 6 bases from J, the junction kept 10 bases outside the gene matches. Looked up from germline, CDR1 is SGHNT and CDR2 is YYREEE (reference sequence). The CDR3 loop spans 14 amino acids. The CDR3 nucleotides read TGTGCCAGCAGCACCAAGACAGGGTCGGGCGAGCAGTACTTC. Its translation is CASSTKTGSGEQYF.

This clone was recorded only once. Other DNA sequences in the same sample also yield this CDR3. The gene calls are TRBV6-5 and TRBJ1-5; D ambiguous. The CDR3 has 13 amino acids. Germline lookup yields CDR1 MNHEY and CDR2 SVGAGI. V lost 2 bases to trimming and J lost 6 bases, with 8 bases between them. The CDR3 nucleotides read TGTGCCAGCAGTTACGGTGGAAGTCAGCCCCAGCATTTT. Amino acid sequence: CASSYGGSQPQHF.

The chain couples TRBV19 to TRBJ1-5; 8 positions agree with TRBD1. The germline CDR1 and CDR2 sequences are LNHDA and SQIVND (reference sequence). This CDR3 is built from 16 residues. Unmatched junction bases numbered 4, after V lost 3 bases and J lost 0 bases. CDR3: CASSMTGVHSNQPQHF. In nucleotides, the CDR3 is TGTGCCAGTAGTATGACAGGGGTCCATAGCAATCAGCCCCAGCATTTT.

V gene TRBV6-4 combines with J gene TRBJ2-2, with TRBD2 matching over 12 bases. CDR1 is MRHNA and CDR2 is SNTAGT in the germline V gene. The J segment lost 4 bases and the V segment lost 3 bases, leaving 0 bases of the junction unmatched. The CDR3 runs 15 residues. The CDR3 sequence is CASSELAGGTGELFF. CDR3 DNA: TGTGCCAGCAGTGAACTAGCGGGAGGCACCGGGGAGCTGTTTTTT.

The rearrangement links TRBV7-3 to TRBJ2-2; 14 bases match TRBD2. J was trimmed by 8 bases and V by 5 bases; bases with no gene match: 7. From germline, CDR1 is SGHTA and CDR2 FQGTGA. CDR3 size: 16 residues. The CDR3 here is CASSPGLAGGDGELFF. DNA for the CDR3: TGTGCCAGCAGCCCCGGACTAGCGGGAGGCGATGGGGAGCTGTTTTTT. Combining the CDR3 with reference TRBV7-3 and TRBJ2-2 gives the whole variable domain GAGVSQTPSNKVTEKGKYVELRCDPISGHTALYWYRQSLGQGPEFLIYFQGTGAADDSGLPNDRFFAVRPEGSVSTLKIQRTERGDSAVYLCASSPGLAGGDGELFFGEGSRLTVL.

The chain recombines TRBV15 with TRBJ2-5; D might be TRBD1 (5 bases). The germline V gene encodes CDR1 LNHNV and CDR2 YYDKDF (reference sequence). Trimming removed 0 bases from V and 5 bases from J, with 10 bases in between. This CDR3 spans 14 amino acids. In DNA, the CDR3 is TGTGCCACCAGCAGAGATCTTGGGGCCGAGACCCAGTACTTC. As protein: CATSRDLGAETQYF. The full variable domain, with the rest looked up from reference TRBV15 and TRBJ2-5, is DAMVIQNPRYQVTQFGKPVTLSCSQTLNHNVMYWYQQKSSQAPKLLFHYYDKDFNNEADTPDNFQSRRPNTSFCFLDIRSPGLGDTAMYLCATSRDLGAETQYFGPGTRLLVL.

The chain joins TRBV18 to TRBJ1-2; D may be TRBD1 (5 bases). V lost 1 base and J 3 bases, leaving 12 bases between the germline ends. The CDR3 covers 15 residues. Per germline, CDR1 KGHSH and CDR2 LQKENI. The chain's CDR3 is CASSPRGADDYGYTF. The CDR3 DNA reads TGTGCCAGCTCACCACGGGGCGCGGACGACTATGGCTACACCTTC.

Only one count was recorded for this clone. The chain links TRBV10-2 to TRBJ1-5, with a possible D match to TRBD1 (6 bases). Deletions cut 7 bases from V and 4 bases from J, with 11 bases between. Germline CDR1 and CDR2: WSHSY and SAAADI. The length of the CDR3 is 13 residues. The DNA for the CDR3 is TGCGCCAGCAAGGGGGTGGGGAATCAGCCCCAGCATTTT. Protein product: CASKGVGNQPQHF.

This chain uses TRBV30 with TRBJ2-1; 10 bases line up with TRBD2. J was trimmed by 6 bases and V by 0 bases; bases with no gene match: 8. The germline V gene has CDR1 GTSNPN and CDR2 SVGIG (reference sequence). CDR3 length: 16 residues. CDR3 protein: CAWSVSVLAGVNEQFF. As DNA, the CDR3 is TGTGCCTGGAGTGTAAGTGTTCTAGCGGGAGTCAATGAGCAGTTCTTC.

The CDR3 sequence: CSSETAPEAFF. CDR3 DNA sequence: TGCAGCTCCGAGACAGCCCCTGAAGCTTTCTTT. The chain combines TRBV29-1 with TRBJ1-1; possible D gene TRBD1, 5 bases. The CDR3 sequence is 11 residues long. In germline, CDR1 is SQVTM, CDR2 ANQGSEA. V was shortened by 8 bases and J by 6 bases, with 13 bases between the two germline ends.

The CDR3 protein is CASSVVGGPYQETQYF. CDR3 nucleotides: TGTGCCAGCAGCGTAGTCGGGGGGCCGTACCAAGAGACCCAGTACTTC. The J gene is TRBJ2-5, the V gene TRBV9, with a tentative D call TRBD2 (7 bases). With 0 bases removed from V and 0 bases from J, the gap between germline ends came to 12 bases. CDR1 is SGDLS and CDR2 is YYNGEE in the germline V gene. The length of the CDR3 is 16 residues.

The chain combines TRBV19 with TRBJ2-2; TRBD2 agrees at 7 bases. Trimming at V came to 9 bases and at J to 6 bases, leaving 13 bases not matched to a gene. The length of the CDR3 is 15 residues. Germline values: CDR1 LNHDA, CDR2 SQIVND (reference sequence). The chain's CDR3 is CASSLRGVTAGELFF. The CDR3 DNA reads TGTGCCAGCAGCCTTCGGGGGGTCACGGCCGGGGAGCTGTTTTTT.

This clone appeared once. V is TRBV7-2 and J is TRBJ2-1; 9 bases fit TRBD1. The CDR3 runs to 14 residues. V lost 1 base to trimming and J lost 14 bases; unmatched junction nucleotides: 9. Germline-derived CDR1 and CDR2 are SGHTA and FQGNSA. The CDR3 DNA follows: TGTGCCAGCAGCTTAGGGGTAGGGGGACAGGGAAAGTTCTTC. Amino acid sequence: CASSLGVGGQGKFF.

This chain uses TRBV10-3 with TRBJ2-2; 8 bases fit TRBD2. This CDR3 has 14 residues. Germline CDR1 and CDR2: ENHRY and SYGVKD. V lost 6 bases to trimming and J lost 1 base; unmatched junction nucleotides: 1. CDR3 residues: CAIRGLVNTGELFF. The CDR3 DNA sequence: TGTGCCATCAGGGGACTAGTGAACACCGGGGAGCTGTTTTTT.

The chain links TRBV5-6 to TRBJ2-1; 9 nucleotides line up with TRBD2. CDR3 length: 17 amino acids. V shed 5 bases, J shed 7 bases, and the junction held 16 bases outside the gene matches. Germline V gene lookup returns CDR1 SGHDT and CDR2 YYEEEE. CDR3 in amino acids: CASSLLLIAGERNEQFF. CDR3 bases: TGTGCCAGCAGTCTCCTTCTAATAGCGGGAGAACGGAATGAGCAGTTCTTC.

The chain combines TRBV4-1 with TRBJ2-3; 8 nucleotides match TRBD2. Looked up from germline, CDR1 is MGHRA and CDR2 is YSYEKL. The CDR3 consists of 14 residues. The V segment lost 8 bases and the J segment 6 bases; nucleotides outside the gene matches: 10. CDR3 sequence reads: CASLRGLDTDTQYF. As DNA, the CDR3 is TGCGCCAGCTTAAGGGGACTAGACACCGATACGCAGTATTTT.

CDR3: CASSLGGMNTEAFF. CDR3 bases: TGTGCCAGCAGCTTAGGAGGGATGAACACTGAAGCTTTCTTT. V and J are TRBV13 and TRBJ1-1; D uncertain. Germline CDR1 and CDR2: PRHDT and FYEKMQ (reference sequence). Trimming removed 0 bases at V and 0 bases at J, with 5 bases between. The CDR3 has 14 residues.

The gene calls are TRBV6-6 and TRBJ1-1; D not certain. V dropped 2 bases and J dropped 2 bases, with 3 bases sitting between them. Germline V gene sequence: CDR1 MNHNY, CDR2 SVGAGI (reference sequence). This CDR3 contains 12 residues. Written as DNA, the CDR3 is TGTGCCAGCAGTTACAGTAACACTGAAGCTTTCTTT. Residues: CASSYSNTEAFF.

V and J are TRBV6-5 and TRBJ2-1, with 10 bases identical to TRBD1. V trimming: 0 bases; J trimming: 9 bases; junction bases outside the gene matches: 8. The length of the CDR3 is 16 residues. CDR1 is MNHEY, CDR2 SVGAGI, per germline. This CDR3 is CASSYSGTGVPSEQFF. As DNA, the CDR3 is TGTGCCAGCAGTTACTCGGGGACAGGGGTCCCCAGTGAGCAGTTCTTC.

The rearrangement links TRBV18 to TRBJ2-6; D not resolved. This CDR3 region has 16 residues. Germline V gene sequence: CDR1 KGHSH, CDR2 LQKENI. The V end was cut by 3 bases, the J end by 4 bases, with 13 bases between. CDR3: CASSPGRVGGANVLTF. The CDR3 region has the DNA TGTGCCAGCTCACCGGGAAGGGTTGGCGGGGCCAACGTCCTGACTTTC.

The rearrangement joins TRBV4-1 to TRBJ2-3; TRBD2 aligns across 7 bases. With V trimmed by 1 base and J by 5 bases, 0 bases remained unmatched. This CDR3 has 13 amino acids. CDR1 and CDR2 from the germline V gene are MGHRA and YSYEKL. CDR3 loop: CASSQGGGDTQYF. DNA of the CDR3: TGCGCCAGCAGCCAAGGGGGGGGAGATACGCAGTATTTT.

In this sample, this clone turned up a few times. The V gene is TRBV7-9, the J gene TRBJ2-5; D is possibly TRBD1 (6 bases). Germline CDR1 and CDR2: SEHNR and FQNEAQ (reference sequence). V gave up 5 bases and J gave up 7 bases, with 11 bases separating them. The CDR3 is 12 residues long. This chain's CDR3 is CASSTDSLTQYF. The CDR3 DNA is TGTGCCAGCAGCACGGACAGTCTGACCCAGTACTTC.

The chain combines TRBV30 with TRBJ1-2; TRBD1 is a possible D gene (5 bases). The CDR3 is 15 amino acids. The ends were cut back, 0 bases at V and 8 bases at J, with 19 bases in the middle. From germline, CDR1 is GTSNPN and CDR2 SVGIG (reference sequence). In DNA form, the CDR3 reads TGTGCCTGGAGTGTACCGGGTGGGGGTATACGCGGCTACACCTTC. This translates into CAWSVPGGGIRGYTF.

In its sample, this clone was seen a few times. J is TRBJ2-7 and V is TRBV29-1, with D possibly TRBD2 on 7 matching bases. CDR1 SQVTM and CDR2 ANQGSEA come from the germline V gene. V lost 7 bases, J lost 5 bases, and 18 bases lay in between. This CDR3 is built from 13 residues. The CDR3 region has the DNA TGCAGCGGCAAGGGGGGGCTCAGCGACGAGCAGTACTTC. Protein: CSGKGGLSDEQYF.

In its sample, this clone was seen a few times. The V call is TRBV27, the J call TRBJ1-5; D call uncertain. V gave up 3 bases and J gave up 9 bases, with 12 bases separating them. Per the germline V gene, CDR1 is MNHEY and CDR2 is SMNVEV (reference sequence). The CDR3 sequence is 13 residues long. This CDR3 reads CASSFIGRRPQHF. In DNA form, the CDR3 reads TGTGCCAGCAGTTTTATTGGGAGGCGGCCCCAGCATTTT.

The V call is TRBV6-6, the J call TRBJ2-7; 10 bases fit TRBD2. Germline V lookup: CDR1 MNHNY, CDR2 SVGAGI (reference sequence). The CDR3 loop spans 16 amino acids. V shed 0 bases and J 4 bases; nucleotides not matched to a gene: 6. The CDR3 loop reads CASSYSPSGSGYEQYF. CDR3 nucleotides: TGTGCCAGCAGTTACTCGCCTAGCGGGAGTGGTTACGAGCAGTACTTC.

The V gene is TRBV5-4, the J gene TRBJ2-7; D remains ambiguous. The ends were cut back, 0 bases at V and 0 bases at J, with 7 bases in the middle. The CDR3 is made up of 14 amino acids. CDR1 and CDR2 (germline): SGHNT, YYREEE (reference sequence). The CDR3 loop is CASSLGQVSYEQYF. The CDR3, as DNA: TGTGCCAGCAGCTTGGGGCAGGTCTCCTACGAGCAGTACTTC. The full variable domain, its missing parts supplied by reference TRBV5-4 and TRBJ2-7, is ETGVTQSPTHLIKTRGQQVTLRCSSQSGHNTVSWYQQALGQGPQFIFQYYREEENGRGNFPPRFSGLQFPNYSSELNVNALELDDSALYLCASSLGQVSYEQYFGPGTRLTVT.